The rows below give T cell receptor beta chains drawn from one sample of a study of cytomegalovirus exposure and HLA in healthy donors. Profiled with immunoSEQ multiplex PCR; TCRdb holds only in-frame clones, not every one. This sample has some 110,000 clones, with about four fifths found just once. Source material: PBMCs. The receptors here all came from a man in his forties in good health and CMV-seronegative. Both conserved end residues are part of each CDR3. The D gene is left open where the match is weak. Not all rows give a size; the values are once, few, many and, for expanded clones, a class.

clone_size: -; j_call: TRBJ2-5; v_call: TRBV29-1; d_call: TRBD1; cdr3_aa: CSGDTGGETQYF; cdr3_nt: TGCAGCGGCGACACAGGGGGAGAGACCCAGTACTTC
clone_size: few; j_call: TRBJ1-1; v_call: TRBV6-5; d_call: -; cdr3_aa: CASSARGRGTEAFF; cdr3_nt: TGTGCCAGCAGTGCCCGGGGTAGAGGCACTGAAGCTTTCTTT
clone_size: -; j_call: TRBJ1-2; v_call: TRBV27; d_call: TRBD1; cdr3_aa: CASSPLTGHYGYTF; cdr3_nt: TGTGCCAGCAGTCCCTTGACAGGGCACTATGGCTACACCTTC
clone_size: -; j_call: TRBJ2-7; v_call: TRBV5-1; d_call: TRBD1; cdr3_aa: CASFSGQGTYEQYF; cdr3_nt: TGCGCCAGCTTTTCGGGACAGGGGACATACGAGCAGTACTTC
clone_size: -; j_call: TRBJ2-2; v_call: TRBV5-1; d_call: -; cdr3_aa: CASSLGTVPGELFF; cdr3_nt: TGCGCCAGCAGCTTGGGGACAGTCCCCGGGGAGCTGTTTTTT
clone_size: -; j_call: TRBJ2-1; v_call: TRBV18; d_call: -; cdr3_aa: CASSADRKRDYNEQFF; cdr3_nt: TGTGCCAGCTCAGCAGACAGGAAGAGGGATTACAATGAGCAGTTCTTC
clone_size: -; j_call: TRBJ2-3; v_call: TRBV2; d_call: TRBD1; cdr3_aa: CASSGGTDTQYF; cdr3_nt: TGTGCCAGCTCAGGGGGTACAGATACGCAGTATTTT
clone_size: few; j_call: TRBJ2-3; v_call: TRBV2; d_call: -; cdr3_aa: CASPYTDTQYF; cdr3_nt: TGTGCCAGTCCTTACACAGATACGCAGTATTTT
clone_size: -; j_call: TRBJ1-1; v_call: TRBV5-1; d_call: -; cdr3_aa: CASSPGYYGGNTEAFF; cdr3_nt: TGCGCCAGCAGCCCCGGATATTACGGGGGGAACACTGAAGCTTTCTTT
clone_size: -; j_call: TRBJ1-2; v_call: TRBV7-9; d_call: TRBD1; cdr3_aa: CASSQIDRGPWGYTF; cdr3_nt: TGTGCCAGCAGCCAGATCGACAGGGGGCCGTGGGGCTACACCTTC
clone_size: -; j_call: TRBJ1-5; v_call: TRBV5-1; d_call: TRBD1; cdr3_aa: CASSFTGDQPQHF; cdr3_nt: TGCGCCAGCAGCTTTACAGGGGATCAGCCCCAGCATTTT
clone_size: -; j_call: TRBJ1-6; v_call: TRBV2; d_call: TRBD1; cdr3_aa: CASSPRDRVKSPLHF; cdr3_nt: TGTGCCAGCAGCCCTAGGGACAGGGTAAAGTCACCCCTCCACTTT
clone_size: -; j_call: TRBJ2-5; v_call: TRBV19; d_call: -; cdr3_aa: CASSIRGHQQETQYF; cdr3_nt: TGTGCCAGTAGTATACGGGGACATCAACAAGAGACCCAGTACTTC
clone_size: -; j_call: TRBJ1-2; v_call: TRBV7-2; d_call: -; cdr3_aa: CASSSGGGGGYGYTF; cdr3_nt: TGTGCCAGCAGCTCTGGGGGGGGCGGAGGCTATGGCTACACCTTC
clone_size: -; j_call: TRBJ1-2; v_call: TRBV6-1; d_call: -; cdr3_aa: CASSAENANYGYTF; cdr3_nt: TGTGCCAGCAGTGCCGAGAATGCAAACTATGGCTACACCTTC
clone_size: few; j_call: TRBJ2-2; v_call: TRBV6-5; d_call: TRBD1; cdr3_aa: CASTNEDRASGELFF; cdr3_nt: TGTGCCAGCACCAATGAGGACAGGGCGAGCGGGGAGCTGTTTTTT
clone_size: -; j_call: TRBJ1-1; v_call: TRBV27; d_call: TRBD1; cdr3_aa: CASSSDRGQAEAFF; cdr3_nt: TGTGCCAGCAGTTCGGACAGGGGGCAAGCTGAAGCTTTCTTT
clone_size: -; j_call: TRBJ1-4; v_call: TRBV30; d_call: -; cdr3_aa: CAWSGTRGMNEKLFF; cdr3_nt: TGTGCCTGGAGTGGGACCCGCGGGATGAATGAAAAACTGTTTTTT
clone_size: once; j_call: TRBJ2-3; v_call: TRBV4-3; d_call: -; cdr3_aa: CASSRRGFGTDTQYF; cdr3_nt: TGCGCCAGCAGCCGGCGAGGATTCGGCACAGATACGCAGTATTTT
clone_size: -; j_call: TRBJ2-7; v_call: TRBV28; d_call: TRBD1; cdr3_aa: CASQGQGPYEQYF; cdr3_nt: TGTGCCAGCCAGGGACAGGGGCCCTACGAGCAGTACTTC
clone_size: -; j_call: TRBJ2-2; v_call: TRBV2; d_call: TRBD1; cdr3_aa: CASSERGTGRNTGELFF; cdr3_nt: TGTGCCAGCAGTGAAAGGGGGACAGGGAGGAACACCGGGGAGCTGTTTTTT
clone_size: -; j_call: TRBJ1-1; v_call: TRBV7-9; d_call: TRBD1; cdr3_aa: CSSSSGTAKTRGTEAFF; cdr3_nt: TGTTCCAGCAGCTCTGGGACAGCCAAAACTCGGGGCACTGAAGCTTTCTTT
clone_size: -; j_call: TRBJ2-4; v_call: TRBV4-3; d_call: -; cdr3_aa: CASSQDRATKNIQYF; cdr3_nt: TGCGCCAGCAGCCAAGACAGGGCCACCAAAAACATTCAGTACTTC
clone_size: -; j_call: TRBJ1-5; v_call: TRBV27; d_call: TRBD1; cdr3_aa: CASSLTGSNQPQHF; cdr3_nt: TGTGCCAGCAGTTTGACAGGGAGCAATCAGCCCCAGCATTTT
clone_size: -; j_call: TRBJ2-7; v_call: TRBV6-6; d_call: -; cdr3_aa: CASSYSPGIASYEQYF; cdr3_nt: TGTGCCAGCAGTTACTCGCCGGGGATTGCGTCCTACGAGCAGTACTTC
clone_size: -; j_call: TRBJ2-3; v_call: TRBV6-4; d_call: -; cdr3_aa: CASSAGASTDTQYF; cdr3_nt: TGTGCCAGCAGTGCAGGGGCTAGCACAGATACGCAGTATTTT
clone_size: once; j_call: TRBJ2-3; v_call: TRBV7-9; d_call: -; cdr3_aa: CASSSTIPTDTQYF; cdr3_nt: TGTGCCAGCAGCTCTACTATCCCCACAGATACGCAGTATTTT
clone_size: -; j_call: TRBJ1-5; v_call: TRBV28; d_call: TRBD1; cdr3_aa: CASSPPTGSRNQPQHF; cdr3_nt: TGTGCCAGCAGTCCCCCGACAGGGAGCCGCAATCAGCCCCAGCATTTT
clone_size: -; j_call: TRBJ1-1; v_call: TRBV19; d_call: TRBD1; cdr3_aa: CASSSGQMNTEAFF; cdr3_nt: TGTGCCAGCTCGTCGGGACAGATGAACACTGAAGCTTTCTTT
clone_size: -; j_call: TRBJ2-1; v_call: TRBV7-2; d_call: -; cdr3_aa: CASSPDISYNEQFF; cdr3_nt: TGTGCCAGCAGCCCAGATATCTCCTACAATGAGCAGTTCTTC
clone_size: -; j_call: TRBJ1-1; v_call: TRBV11-2; d_call: -; cdr3_aa: CASSEQENTEAFF; cdr3_nt: TGTGCCAGCAGCGAACAGGAAAACACTGAAGCTTTCTTT
clone_size: -; j_call: TRBJ2-1; v_call: TRBV28; d_call: TRBD1; cdr3_aa: CASSPGTGAYNEQFF; cdr3_nt: TGTGCCAGCAGTCCCGGGACAGGGGCTTACAATGAGCAGTTCTTC
clone_size: -; j_call: TRBJ1-4; v_call: TRBV6-5; d_call: -; cdr3_aa: CASSYSGQPNEKLFF; cdr3_nt: TGTGCCAGCAGTTACTCAGGACAACCTAATGAAAAACTGTTTTTT
clone_size: -; j_call: TRBJ1-1; v_call: TRBV12-5; d_call: -; cdr3_aa: CASGSLTLENAFF; cdr3_nt: TGTGCTAGTGGCTCGTTGACACTCGAGAATGCTTTCTTT
clone_size: -; j_call: TRBJ2-7; v_call: TRBV18; d_call: -; cdr3_aa: CASSPALTDYSYEQYF; cdr3_nt: TGTGCCAGCTCACCCGCGCTGACGGACTACTCCTACGAGCAGTACTTC
clone_size: -; j_call: TRBJ2-5; v_call: TRBV5-5; d_call: TRBD1; cdr3_aa: CASTYRQGLQETQYF; cdr3_nt: TGTGCCAGCACCTATAGACAGGGGCTTCAAGAGACCCAGTACTTC
clone_size: -; j_call: TRBJ1-2; v_call: TRBV5-1; d_call: -; cdr3_aa: CASTRGQLPENYGYTF; cdr3_nt: TGCGCCAGCACCAGAGGACAGCTTCCAGAAAACTATGGCTACACCTTC
clone_size: -; j_call: TRBJ1-2; v_call: TRBV5-1; d_call: TRBD1; cdr3_aa: CASSLGNPGTGGLGGNGYTF; cdr3_nt: TGCGCCAGCAGCTTGGGCAACCCCGGGACAGGGGGCCTTGGGGGAAATGGCTACACCTTC
clone_size: -; j_call: TRBJ1-1; v_call: TRBV2; d_call: -; cdr3_aa: CASKGELNTEAFF; cdr3_nt: TGTGCCAGCAAGGGGGAATTGAACACTGAAGCTTTCTTT
clone_size: few; j_call: TRBJ1-1; v_call: TRBV11-2; d_call: TRBD1; cdr3_aa: CASSLVVTGGTEAFF; cdr3_nt: TGTGCCAGCAGCTTAGTGGTGACAGGGGGCACTGAAGCTTTCTTT
clone_size: -; j_call: TRBJ1-2; v_call: TRBV28; d_call: TRBD1; cdr3_aa: CASSLESTGGSGYTF; cdr3_nt: TGTGCCAGCAGTTTGGAGTCTACAGGGGGCTCGGGCTACACCTTC
clone_size: -; j_call: TRBJ2-6; v_call: TRBV27; d_call: -; cdr3_aa: CASSFKGGPSGANVLTF; cdr3_nt: TGTGCCAGCAGTTTTAAGGGGGGGCCGTCTGGGGCCAACGTCCTGACTTTC
clone_size: -; j_call: TRBJ1-5; v_call: TRBV10-1; d_call: -; cdr3_aa: CASVRPQHF; cdr3_nt: TGCGCCTCAGTAAGGCCCCAGCATTTT
clone_size: -; j_call: TRBJ1-5; v_call: TRBV4-2; d_call: -; cdr3_aa: CASSQRVRPQHF; cdr3_nt: TGTGCCAGCAGCCAGAGGGTACGGCCCCAGCATTTT
clone_size: -; j_call: TRBJ2-2; v_call: TRBV7-2; d_call: -; cdr3_aa: CASSFPPGSESTGELFF; cdr3_nt: TGTGCCAGCAGCTTCCCCCCCGGGAGCGAGAGTACCGGGGAGCTGTTTTTT
clone_size: -; j_call: TRBJ2-5; v_call: TRBV11-1; d_call: TRBD1; cdr3_aa: CASSLGGQGQETQYF; cdr3_nt: TGTGCCAGCTCCCTGGGGGGACAGGGACAAGAGACCCAGTACTTC
clone_size: -; j_call: TRBJ2-7; v_call: TRBV7-2; d_call: TRBD2; cdr3_aa: CASSLGGGTPREQYF; cdr3_nt: TGTGCCAGCAGCTTAGGGGGGGGAACCCCTAGGGAGCAGTACTTC
clone_size: few; j_call: TRBJ1-4; v_call: TRBV12-5; d_call: TRBD1; cdr3_aa: CASGLTGTDEKLFF; cdr3_nt: TGTGCTAGTGGTCTGACAGGGACGGACGAAAAACTGTTTTTT
clone_size: -; j_call: TRBJ2-7; v_call: TRBV27; d_call: TRBD1; cdr3_aa: CASSGRTGLYEQYF; cdr3_nt: TGTGCCAGCAGTGGTCGGACAGGACTCTACGAGCAGTACTTC
clone_size: -; j_call: TRBJ2-1; v_call: TRBV5-5; d_call: -; cdr3_aa: CASSLVAGNEQFF; cdr3_nt: TGTGCCAGCAGCTTGGTCGCAGGCAATGAGCAGTTCTTC
clone_size: few; j_call: TRBJ2-6; v_call: TRBV6-1; d_call: -; cdr3_aa: CASSEISGANGLTF; cdr3_nt: TGTGCCAGCAGTGAAATCTCTGGGGCCAACGGCCTGACTTTC
clone_size: -; j_call: TRBJ2-6; v_call: TRBV14; d_call: TRBD2; cdr3_aa: CASSQEGRGTGANVLTF; cdr3_nt: TGTGCCAGCAGCCAAGAGGGGCGGGGGACTGGGGCCAACGTCCTGACTTTC
clone_size: -; j_call: TRBJ2-7; v_call: TRBV27; d_call: TRBD1; cdr3_aa: CASSSLGTGVSYEQYF; cdr3_nt: TGTGCCAGCAGTTCCCTCGGGACAGGGGTTTCCTACGAGCAGTACTTC
clone_size: -; j_call: TRBJ1-5; v_call: TRBV10-2; d_call: -; cdr3_aa: CASSESRSDQPQHF; cdr3_nt: TGCGCCAGCAGTGAGTCGCGGAGTGATCAGCCCCAGCATTTT
clone_size: -; j_call: TRBJ1-2; v_call: TRBV7-2; d_call: TRBD1; cdr3_aa: CASRPGRDRVCGYTF; cdr3_nt: TGTGCCAGCAGGCCCGGCCGGGACAGAGTCTGTGGCTACACCTTC
clone_size: -; j_call: TRBJ2-2; v_call: TRBV9; d_call: -; cdr3_aa: CASSPYGRANTGELFF; cdr3_nt: TGTGCCAGCAGCCCTTATGGGCGGGCTAACACCGGGGAGCTGTTTTTT
clone_size: -; j_call: TRBJ1-1; v_call: TRBV7-9; d_call: TRBD1; cdr3_aa: CASSLEGARGTEAFF; cdr3_nt: TGTGCCAGCAGCCTAGAGGGGGCGCGGGGCACTGAAGCTTTCTTT
clone_size: once; j_call: TRBJ1-2; v_call: TRBV29-1; d_call: TRBD1; cdr3_aa: CSVGQPPNYGYTF; cdr3_nt: TGCAGCGTGGGACAGCCCCCTAACTATGGCTACACCTTC
clone_size: -; j_call: TRBJ1-1; v_call: TRBV2; d_call: TRBD1; cdr3_aa: CASSGDSTEAFF; cdr3_nt: TGTGCCAGCAGCGGGGACAGCACTGAAGCTTTCTTT
clone_size: few; j_call: TRBJ1-5; v_call: TRBV28; d_call: -; cdr3_aa: CASGGVSNQPQHF; cdr3_nt: TGTGCCAGCGGCGGGGTGAGCAATCAGCCCCAGCATTTT